Reported below is one TCR beta chain. Its specific antigen is unknown. No much larger clone is present one base from it, and per-base qualities are unavailable. The CDR3 goes from the cysteine to the phenylalanine over 13 residues. The DNA shown is the 39-base CDR3, in frame from base 1. CDR1 and CDR2 were assigned from the germline V gene (reference sequence) as DFQATT and SNEGSKA. For this chain, trimming is 5 bases at the V end and 7 bases at the J end, and the number of junction bases without a gene match is 5. These data originate in a study of blood T cells in healthy people across ages (dated by TCRdb to 2014 to 2015). Broadly, across the study: In model experiments, roughly one uniquely barcoded TCR beta cDNA molecule per two T cells was captured by template switching. The study measured age-related changes in TCR beta repertoire diversity using deep sequencing normalized with unique cDNA molecular identifiers. Donors were grouped into four age groups: young (average 16 years), middle-aged (39), aged (around 66) and long-lived (approximately 82). Two additional independent replicas of 1 million unique cDNA reads from the same blood draw were analyzed for two donors (one aged 18 to 30 and one aged 80 or older). What the work shows at the level of the full study, not this receptor alone: Observed TCR beta diversity correlated strongly with the percentage of naive T cells measured by flow cytometry. Estimates of total diversity based on one million sequenced T cells were considered lower bounds and underestimates. As age increased, observed TCR beta diversity per million T cells dropped in a roughly linear way, and a significant reduction was already evident by age 40. Conclusive comparison of naive and antigen-experienced compartments was prevented by the profiling of bulk unsorted PBMCs. Compared with the aged group, the long-lived group had more naive CD4+ T cells, fewer expanded clones and increased TCR diversity, suggesting age selection. Because donor CMV infection status was unknown, age-related changes in expanded clonotypes were potentially confounded.

The library relied on 5' RACE. Sequencing relied on an Illumina HiSeq 2500. The second PCR ran for roughly 6 to 11 cycles and used a J-beta primer mix along with a sample-barcoded 5' primer. A unique molecular identifier was introduced onto each TCR beta cDNA molecule by a template-switch 5' adaptor carrying 12 random nucleotides. Each sample yielded at least 3 million CDR3-containing paired-end reads. First-strand cDNA was synthesized from all RNA with the Mint cDNA synthesis kit, primed by a TRBC-specific oligonucleotide. Following uracil-DNA glycosylase treatment, a first 18-cycle PCR with universal primers M1SS and BC2_uni_R was performed on all cDNA. Per the authors' processing: For normalization, 1 million high-quality reads, each with a distinct molecular identifier, were randomly selected from each sample. Reads with shared molecular identifiers were discarded instead of being binned into consensus sequences. CDR3 identification, clonotype clustering and error correction used MiTCR with a Q25 quality threshold and the strictest error-elimination algorithm. Lower-bound total TCR beta diversity was estimated with a nonparametric unseen species model using Euler transformation. TCRdb's own reprocessing of the public reads used fastp at Q25 and MiXCR and kept productive beta chains. Rows are unified per CDR3 protein, each entry keeping the most common DNA and genes. The V and J calls follow TCRdb's processing rather than the paper's. The sample contains 700,000 to 900,000 distinct CDR3 sequences, around 24% of them found a single time. The ten largest make up 2.5% to 3.5% of the sample.

The 40 or so donors, aged about 6 to 100 years, were systemically healthy Caucasian individuals from Russia. Each donor gave about 9.2 milliliters of peripheral blood, drawn into EDTA-treated Vacutainer tubes. Ficoll-Paque density-gradient centrifugation was used to isolate PBMCs, with at least 6.5 million per sample. Total RNA, at least 6 micrograms per sample, was extracted from PBMCs with Trizol reagent. The percentages of naive CD45RAhigh/CD27high T cells were determined by flow cytometry on a PBMC aliquot from every donor. Another study also made use of these data, one on T cells of mothers and their children. The second study's paper adds: Nine systemically healthy Caucasian individuals, comprising three mothers and their six children, were included as donors. cDNA synthesis consumed the entire amount of extracted RNA, loaded at about 1.6 ug RNA in each 15 ul reaction. In the second PCR, sample barcodes and 2-4 random nucleotides were introduced via the M1S primer. Each mother yielded over 9 million TCR beta CDR3 reads and each child a few million reads. TCR recombination output is similarly shaped by thymic selection in related and unrelated pairs, with a minor effect exerted by inherited differences. Normalized repertoire overlap in related mother-child pairs was always slightly higher than in unrelated mother-child pairs, but the difference was never significant. With a sensitivity of about 100 clones per million clonotypes, no persistent microchimeric T cell clones were detected. To look for features that set related mother-child pairs apart from unrelated individuals, the researchers ran deep NGS to compare the TCR beta repertoires of mothers and children. The mean age was roughly 36 +/- 4 years for the mothers and around 11 +/- 4 years for the children. Libraries were sequenced on Illumina HiSeq 2000 with 100+100 nt paired-end reads after adapter ligation with NEBNext reagents. To avoid cross-contamination, the mother libraries and the child libraries were prepared a month apart and sequenced in separate runs. Each donor had between roughly 450,000 and 2,300,000 distinct TCR beta clonotypes identified. Naive TCR beta clonotypes were estimated from low-frequency clonotypes matched to each donor's FACS-determined naive share, without sorting.

The receptor was isolated from a boy between 10 and 17 years old in good health. Material for sequencing was blood. The chain is encoded by TRBV20-1 joined to TRBJ1-5; 10 bases in the middle match TRBD1. The CDR3 loop reads CSAGDRGGQPQHF. The DNA is TGCAGTGCTGGGGACAGGGGAGGACAGCCCCAGCATTTT.